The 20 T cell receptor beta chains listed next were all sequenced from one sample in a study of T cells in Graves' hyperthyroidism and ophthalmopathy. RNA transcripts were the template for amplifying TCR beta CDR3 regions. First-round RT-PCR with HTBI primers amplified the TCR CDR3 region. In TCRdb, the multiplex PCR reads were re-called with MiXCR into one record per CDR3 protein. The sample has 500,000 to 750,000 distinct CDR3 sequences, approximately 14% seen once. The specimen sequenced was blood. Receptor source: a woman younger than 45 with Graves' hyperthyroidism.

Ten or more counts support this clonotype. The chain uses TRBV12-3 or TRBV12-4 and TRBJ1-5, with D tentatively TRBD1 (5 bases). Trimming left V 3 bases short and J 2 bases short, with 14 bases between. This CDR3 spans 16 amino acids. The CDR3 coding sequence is TGTGCCAGCAGTTTTTGGGGCAGGGCCGGCAATCAGCCCCAGCATTTT. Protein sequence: CASSFWGRAGNQPQHF.

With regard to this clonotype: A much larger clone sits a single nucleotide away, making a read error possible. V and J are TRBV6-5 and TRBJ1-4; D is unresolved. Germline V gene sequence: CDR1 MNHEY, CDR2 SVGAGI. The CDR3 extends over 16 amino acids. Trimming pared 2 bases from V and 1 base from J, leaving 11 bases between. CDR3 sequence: CASSYIALGTNEKLFF. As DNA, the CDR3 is TGTGCCAGCAGTTACATCGCGTTGGGAACTAATGAAAAACTGTTTTTT.

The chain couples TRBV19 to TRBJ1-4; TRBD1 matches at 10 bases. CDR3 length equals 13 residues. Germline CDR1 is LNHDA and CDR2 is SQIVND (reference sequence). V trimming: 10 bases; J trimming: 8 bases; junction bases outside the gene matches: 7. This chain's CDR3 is CATRDRGGEKLFF. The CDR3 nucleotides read TGTGCCACCCGGGACAGGGGTGGAGAAAAACTGTTTTTT.

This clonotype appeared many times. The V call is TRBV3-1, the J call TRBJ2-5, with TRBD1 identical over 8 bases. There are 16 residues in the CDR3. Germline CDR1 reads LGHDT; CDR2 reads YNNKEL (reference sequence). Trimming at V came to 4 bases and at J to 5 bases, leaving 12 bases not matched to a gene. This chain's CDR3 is CASSPHPRDRMETQYF. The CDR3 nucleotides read TGTGCCAGCAGCCCACACCCCCGGGACAGGATGGAGACCCAGTACTTC.

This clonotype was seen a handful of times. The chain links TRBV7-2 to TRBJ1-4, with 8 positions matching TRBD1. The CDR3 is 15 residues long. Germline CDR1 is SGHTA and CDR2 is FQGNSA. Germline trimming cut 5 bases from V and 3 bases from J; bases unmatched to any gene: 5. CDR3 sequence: CASSTTDRANEKLFF. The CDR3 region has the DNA TGTGCCAGCAGCACTACGGACAGGGCTAATGAAAAACTGTTTTTT.

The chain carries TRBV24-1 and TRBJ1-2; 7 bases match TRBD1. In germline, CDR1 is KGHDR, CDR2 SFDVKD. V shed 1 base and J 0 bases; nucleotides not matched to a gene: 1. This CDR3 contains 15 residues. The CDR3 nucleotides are TGTGCCACCAGTGATTTCGGGACAGCTAACTATGGCTACACCTTC. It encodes CATSDFGTANYGYTF.

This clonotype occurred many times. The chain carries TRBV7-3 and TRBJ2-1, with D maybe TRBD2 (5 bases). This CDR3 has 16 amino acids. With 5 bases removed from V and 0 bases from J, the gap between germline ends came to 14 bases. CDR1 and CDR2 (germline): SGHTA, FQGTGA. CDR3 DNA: TGTGCCAGCAGCCCTAGCTCGACGAGCTCCTACAATGAGCAGTTCTTC. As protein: CASSPSSTSSYNEQFF.

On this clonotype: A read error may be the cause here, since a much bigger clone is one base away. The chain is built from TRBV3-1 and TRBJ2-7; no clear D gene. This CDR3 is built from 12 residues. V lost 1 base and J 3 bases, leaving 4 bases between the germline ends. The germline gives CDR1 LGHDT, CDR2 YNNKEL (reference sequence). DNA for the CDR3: TGTGCCAGCAGCCAAGTCAACTACGAGCAGTACTTC. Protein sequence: CASSQVNYEQYF.

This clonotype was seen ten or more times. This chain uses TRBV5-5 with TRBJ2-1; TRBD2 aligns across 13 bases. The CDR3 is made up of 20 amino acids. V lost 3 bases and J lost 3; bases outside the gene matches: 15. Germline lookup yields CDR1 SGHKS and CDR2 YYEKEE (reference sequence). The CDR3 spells CASSSPWTSGRGAFYNEQFF. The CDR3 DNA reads TGTGCCAGCAGCTCCCCATGGACTAGCGGGAGAGGAGCTTTCTACAATGAGCAGTTCTTC.

CDR3 residues: CASSQVQVLAKNIQYF. CDR3 nucleotide sequence: TGCGCCAGCAGCCAAGTCCAAGTTCTAGCCAAAAACATTCAGTACTTC. The rearrangement uses TRBV4-1 and TRBJ2-4, with D uncertain. The CDR3 extends over 16 amino acids. V was clipped by 1 base and J by 0 bases, with 10 bases between them. Germline V gives CDR1 MGHRA, CDR2 YSYEKL.

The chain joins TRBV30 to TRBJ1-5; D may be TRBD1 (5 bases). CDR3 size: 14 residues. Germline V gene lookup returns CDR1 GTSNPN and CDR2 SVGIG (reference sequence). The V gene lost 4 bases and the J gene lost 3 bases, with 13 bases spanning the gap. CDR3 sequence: CAWNSGSLNQPQHF. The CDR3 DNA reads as TGTGCCTGGAATTCAGGGTCCCTCAATCAGCCCCAGCATTTT.

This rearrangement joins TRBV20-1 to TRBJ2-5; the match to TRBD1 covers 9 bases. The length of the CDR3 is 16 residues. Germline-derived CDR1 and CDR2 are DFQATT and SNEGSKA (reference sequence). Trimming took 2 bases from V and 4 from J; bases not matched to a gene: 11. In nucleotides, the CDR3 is TGCAGTGCTAGAACCGGGACAGGGATCAATATAGAGACCCAGTACTTC. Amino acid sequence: CSARTGTGINIETQYF.

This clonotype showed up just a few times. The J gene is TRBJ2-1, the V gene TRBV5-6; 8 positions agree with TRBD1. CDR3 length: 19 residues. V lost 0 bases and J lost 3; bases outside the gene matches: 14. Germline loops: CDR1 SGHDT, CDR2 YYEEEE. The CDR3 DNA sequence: TGTGCCAGCAGCTTGGCCCCCGATCTGGACAGGGAGTTCTACAATGAGCAGTTCTTC. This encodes CASSLAPDLDREFYNEQFF.

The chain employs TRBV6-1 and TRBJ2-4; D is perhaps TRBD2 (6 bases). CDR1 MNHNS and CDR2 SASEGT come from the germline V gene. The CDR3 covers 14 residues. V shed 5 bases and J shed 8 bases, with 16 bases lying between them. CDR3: CASSLDAGGDIQYF. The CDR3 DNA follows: TGTGCCAGCAGTCTCGACGCAGGAGGGGACATTCAGTACTTC.

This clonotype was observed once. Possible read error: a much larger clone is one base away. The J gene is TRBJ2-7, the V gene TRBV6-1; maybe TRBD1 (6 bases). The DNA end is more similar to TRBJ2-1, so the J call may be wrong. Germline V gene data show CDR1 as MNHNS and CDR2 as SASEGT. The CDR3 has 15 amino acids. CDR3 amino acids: CASSGQALNYYEQFF. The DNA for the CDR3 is TGTGCCAGCAGTGGACAGGCCCTAAATTACTACGAGCAGTTCTTC.

The CDR3 region is CASSRERGLSYNEQFF. The CDR3 bases are TGTGCCAGCAGCCGTGAGAGGGGACTTTCCTACAATGAGCAGTTCTTC. J is TRBJ2-1 and V is TRBV3-1; perhaps TRBD2 as D (6 bases). The CDR3 is 16 amino acids. Trimming cost V 4 bases and J 1 base, with 14 bases left between them. Germline V gives CDR1 LGHDT, CDR2 YNNKEL (reference sequence).

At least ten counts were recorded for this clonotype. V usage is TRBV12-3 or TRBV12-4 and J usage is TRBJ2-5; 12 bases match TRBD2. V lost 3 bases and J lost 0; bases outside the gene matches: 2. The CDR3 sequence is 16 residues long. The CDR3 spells CASSLASGRDQETQYF. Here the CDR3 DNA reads TGTGCCAGCAGTTTGGCTAGCGGGAGGGACCAAGAGACCCAGTACTTC.

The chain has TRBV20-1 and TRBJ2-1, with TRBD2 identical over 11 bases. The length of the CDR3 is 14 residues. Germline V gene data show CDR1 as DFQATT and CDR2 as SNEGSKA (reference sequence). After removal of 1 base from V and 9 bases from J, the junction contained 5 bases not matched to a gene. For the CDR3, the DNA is TGCAGTGCTAGAGCTACTAGCGGGAGAGGTGAGCAGTTCTTC. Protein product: CSARATSGRGEQFF.

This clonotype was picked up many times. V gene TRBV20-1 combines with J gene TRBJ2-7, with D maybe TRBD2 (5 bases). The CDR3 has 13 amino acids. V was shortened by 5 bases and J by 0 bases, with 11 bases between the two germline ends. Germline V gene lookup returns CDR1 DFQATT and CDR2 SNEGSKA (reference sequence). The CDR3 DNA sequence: TGCAGTGCTCGGACTCCCCCCTCCTACGAGCAGTACTTC. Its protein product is CSARTPPSYEQYF.

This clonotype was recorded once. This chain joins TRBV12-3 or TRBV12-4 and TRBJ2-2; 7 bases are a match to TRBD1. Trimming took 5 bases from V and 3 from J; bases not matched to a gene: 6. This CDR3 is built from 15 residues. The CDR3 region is CASSQTGSYTGELFF. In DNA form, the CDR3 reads TGTGCCAGCAGTCAGACAGGGTCGTACACCGGGGAGCTGTTTTTT.